This passage covers 5 T cell receptor beta chains from one sample sequenced in a study of blood T cell repertoires in COVID-19. Here immunoSEQ multiplex PCR was the method, and the copy in TCRdb shows in-frame clones only, minus some. This table holds some 220,000 clones, 75% to 90% found once. Sequencing input: PBMCs or T cells enriched from blood (not recorded which). The receptors come from a woman under 30 in a cohort exposed to, infected with or recovered from COVID-19 (not recorded which).

This clone was detected only once. The chain has TRBV9 and TRBJ2-7; the match to TRBD2 covers 7 bases. Per germline, CDR1 SGDLS and CDR2 YYNGEE. Trimming cost V 3 bases and J 1 base; bases outside gene matches: 4. The length of the CDR3 is 14 residues. The CDR3 is CASSASGTSYEQYF. Here the CDR3 DNA reads TGTGCCAGCAGCGCGAGCGGGACTTCCTACGAGCAGTACTTC.

V is TRBV10-2 and J is TRBJ2-7, with D tentatively TRBD1 (6 bases). Germline values: CDR1 WSHSY, CDR2 SAAADI. The CDR3 is made up of 15 amino acids. Trimming shortened V by 6 bases and J by 3 bases, and 18 bases separated the two germline ends. CDR3 region: CASRKGQIPIYEQYF. DNA for the CDR3: TGCGCCAGCAGAAAAGGACAGATCCCAATCTACGAGCAGTACTTC.

Points on this clone: The same CDR3 can be traced to other DNA sequences in this sample. The rearrangement links TRBV6-5 to TRBJ1-1; tentatively, D is TRBD1 (5 bases). V was clipped by 2 bases and J by 3 bases, with 7 bases between them. There are 13 residues in the CDR3. Germline V gene data show CDR1 as MNHEY and CDR2 as SVGAGI. In nucleotides, the CDR3 is TGTGCCAGCAGTTACGGCAGGGACACTGAAGCTTTCTTT. It specifies CASSYGRDTEAFF.

The rearrangement uses TRBV27 and TRBJ2-1; a weak D match, TRBD2 (6 bases). Trimming left V 5 bases short and J 5 bases short, with 13 bases between. This CDR3 has 14 amino acids. Germline assignment: CDR1 MNHEY and CDR2 SMNVEV (reference sequence). CDR3 in amino acids: CASSTEGLNNEQFF. The CDR3 DNA reads as TGTGCCAGCAGTACGGAGGGCCTCAACAATGAGCAGTTCTTC.

The CDR3 DNA reads as TGTGCCATCGGCCCAGGGGTGGGCGAGCAGTACTTC. This gives the protein CAIGPGVGEQYF. The chain couples TRBV10-3 to TRBJ2-7, with a tentative D call TRBD1 (6 bases). The CDR3 is 12 residues long. The V end lost 8 bases, the J end lost 6 bases, and 14 bases lay between the germline ends. Germline V gives CDR1 ENHRY, CDR2 SYGVKD.